The clone carrying this T cell receptor (beta chain) was observed a single time. The antigen remains undetermined. CDR1 and CDR2 (germline): LGHNA, YSLEER. V lost 0 bases and J 8 bases, leaving 17 bases between the germline ends. The CDR3 spans 16 residues. The donors (healthy individuals) were bone marrow donors. These data belong to a study of cytomegalovirus exposure and HLA in healthy donors. Study summary: There were some 380 genotyped donors. Of these, roughly 80% fell in the genetic ancestry cluster associated with self-reported Caucasian donors.

Primers included in the PCR were 60 Vbeta and 13 Jbeta primers. The data were produced by immunoSEQ multiplex PCR, yet TCRdb's version contains in-frame clones alone and is incomplete. The data contain about 94,000 clones, approximately 72% of them seen just once; the ten biggest clones take up about 7%. Study results and limitations: About 87% or about 30% of the time was how often most TCR beta V segments were productive, according to an earlier analysis. When a later analysis compared HLA-associated TCR beta chains with equally common others, the HLA-associated chains turned out to be more clonally expanded and to have lower generation probabilities.

Sequencing was carried out using PBMCs. The chain joins TRBV4-3 to TRBJ1-5; D unclear. This clonotype originated in a man aged 40-55 years in good health and CMV-seropositive. CDR3 coding DNA: TGCGCCAGCAGCCAAGATACGGCGGATCCTCGGGAGCCCCAGCATTTT. Residues: CASSQDTADPREPQHF.